This T cell receptor beta chain was sequenced during a study of blood T cell repertoires in COVID-19. Only in-frame clones appear in the TCRdb table, and some are missing; sequencing was by immunoSEQ multiplex PCR. The repertoire holds 250,000 to 350,000 clones, with 85% to 90% as singletons. Sequencing was carried out using PBMCs or T cells enriched from blood (not recorded which). The clonotype comes from a woman in her 50s who had been exposed to COVID-19.

CDR3 bases: TGTGCCAGCAGCTTGGCCGGAAGGGGGAACACTGAAGCTTTCTTT. Translating it yields CASSLAGRGNTEAFF. The chain uses TRBV5-4 and TRBJ1-1, with a possible D match to TRBD1 (5 bases). V lost 0 bases to trimming and J lost 1 base, with 10 bases between them. The germline CDR1 and CDR2 sequences are SGHNT and YYREEE (reference sequence). The CDR3 runs 15 residues.